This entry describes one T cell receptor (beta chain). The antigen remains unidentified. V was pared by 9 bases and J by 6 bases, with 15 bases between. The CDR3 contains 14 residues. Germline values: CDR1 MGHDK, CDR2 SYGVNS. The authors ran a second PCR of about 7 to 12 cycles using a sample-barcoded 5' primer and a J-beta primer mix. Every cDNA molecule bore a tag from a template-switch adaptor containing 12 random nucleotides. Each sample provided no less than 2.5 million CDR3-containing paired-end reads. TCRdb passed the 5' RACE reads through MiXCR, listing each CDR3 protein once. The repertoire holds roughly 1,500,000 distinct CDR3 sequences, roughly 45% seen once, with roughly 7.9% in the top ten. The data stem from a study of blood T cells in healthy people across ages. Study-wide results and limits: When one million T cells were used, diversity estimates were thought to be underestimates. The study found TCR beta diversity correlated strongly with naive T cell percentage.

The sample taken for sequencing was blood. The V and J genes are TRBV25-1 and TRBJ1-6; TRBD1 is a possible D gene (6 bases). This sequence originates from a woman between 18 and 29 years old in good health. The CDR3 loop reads CASRKLDSNSPLHF. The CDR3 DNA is TGTGCCAGTAGAAAGTTGGACAGTAATTCACCCCTCCACTTT. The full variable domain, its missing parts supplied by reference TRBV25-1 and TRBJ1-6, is EADIYQTPRYLVIGTGKKITLECSQTMGHDKMYWYQQDPGMELHLIHYSYGVNSTEKGDLSSESTVSRIRTEHFPLTLESARPSHTSQYLCASRKLDSNSPLHFGNGTRLTVT.